These T cell receptor beta chains were read from a single sample in a study of blood T cell repertoires in COVID-19. Produced via immunoSEQ multiplex PCR; TCRdb's table is partial and in-frame only. The sample carries tens of thousands of clones, over 70% recorded once. Sequenced: peripheral blood. The source is a human donor in a cohort sampled during active COVID-19. The CDR3 runs from the conserved cysteine through the conserved F or W. D genes are given only for firm matches. Clone size is given for some rows only: seen once, a few or many times, or a class if the clone is expanded.

J gene	V gene	D gene	clone size	CDR3 protein	CDR3 DNA
TRBJ1-4	TRBV9	NA	NA	CASQLGLKPGEKLFF	TGTGCCAGCCAATTGGGTCTGAAACCGGGGGAAAAACTGTTTTTT
TRBJ1-4	TRBV27	NA	NA	CASSSLLRDSTNEKLFF	TGTGCCAGCAGTTCCCTGCTGAGGGACTCAACTAATGAAAAACTGTTTTTT
TRBJ1-5	TRBV19	NA	NA	CASSQGIGQPQHF	TGTGCCAGTAGCCAGGGTATAGGCCAGCCCCAGCATTTT
TRBJ1-6	TRBV7-9	NA	NA	CASSSNWPPGSPLHF	TGTGCCAGCAGCTCCAATTGGCCCCCGGGTTCACCCCTCCACTTT
TRBJ1-5	TRBV4-1	TRBD1	NA	CASSQAMGPGTGVTQPQHF	TGCGCCAGCAGCCAAGCAATGGGACCCGGGACAGGGGTTACACAGCCCCAGCATTTT
TRBJ1-4	TRBV28	TRBD1	NA	CASSPDRGWEKLFF	TGTGCCAGCAGTCCCGACAGGGGGTGGGAAAAACTGTTTTTT
TRBJ1-1	TRBV7-2	TRBD1	NA	CASSSDRGKNTEAFF	TGTGCCAGCAGCTCAGACAGGGGAAAGAACACTGAAGCTTTCTTT
TRBJ1-5	TRBV5-6	NA	NA	CASRLGLAGPQHF	TGTGCCAGCAGGCTGGGGCTGGCAGGGCCCCAGCATTTT
TRBJ2-7	TRBV9	NA	NA	CASSVVGGQGNEQYF	TGTGCCAGCAGCGTAGTGGGAGGTCAGGGCAACGAGCAGTACTTC
TRBJ2-7	TRBV3-1/TRBV3-2	NA	NA	CASSQVVVGGDYEQYF	TGTGCCAGCAGCCAAGTTGTGGTAGGAGGGGACTACGAGCAGTACTTC
TRBJ2-1	TRBV10-3	NA	once	CAISGQGTYNEQFF	TGTGCCATCAGTGGCCAGGGGACCTACAATGAGCAGTTCTTC
TRBJ2-7	TRBV5-5	NA	once	CASSRQTYEQYF	TGTGCCAGCAGCAGACAGACCTACGAGCAGTACTTC
TRBJ2-2	TRBV5-1	NA	NA	CASSLTGLPNTGELFF	TGCGCCAGCAGCTTGACGGGACTCCCGAACACCGGGGAGCTGTTTTTT
TRBJ1-2	TRBV9	TRBD1	NA	CASTKGQGAYGYTF	TGTGCCAGCACAAAAGGACAGGGGGCCTATGGCTACACCTTC
TRBJ1-2	TRBV7-8	NA	few	CASSLAMADLYGYTF	TGTGCCAGCAGCTTAGCGATGGCAGATCTCTATGGCTACACCTTC
TRBJ1-6	TRBV7-8	NA	few	CASSLTEPRHNSPLHF	TGTGCCAGCAGCTTGACAGAACCGAGGCATAATTCACCCCTCCACTTT
TRBJ1-1	TRBV5-1	NA	few	CASSLKGDTEAFF	TGCGCCAGCAGCTTGAAGGGGGACACTGAAGCTTTCTTT
TRBJ1-1	TRBV5-6	TRBD1	once	CASSGGQGDTEAFF	TGTGCCAGCAGCGGGGGACAGGGGGACACTGAAGCTTTCTTT
TRBJ2-3	TRBV24-1	TRBD2	many	CATSESRGGWTDTQYF	TGTGCCACCAGTGAATCTCGGGGGGGCTGGACAGATACGCAGTATTTT
TRBJ2-7	TRBV6-1	TRBD2	NA	CASSEVAGETYEQYF	TGTGCCAGCAGTGAAGTAGCGGGGGAGACCTACGAGCAGTACTTC
TRBJ2-7	TRBV7-3	NA	NA	CASSPGGSREQYF	TGTGCCAGCAGCCCCGGCGGCTCTAGAGAGCAGTACTTC
TRBJ2-7	TRBV5-6	TRBD1	NA	CASSEDRGYEQYF	TGTGCCAGCAGCGAGGACAGGGGCTACGAGCAGTACTTC
TRBJ1-6	TRBV5-5	NA	NA	CASSLGVSSYNSPLHF	TGTGCCAGCAGCTTGGGAGTTAGCTCCTATAATTCACCCCTCCACTTT
TRBJ1-5	TRBV4-3	TRBD1	NA	CASSQEGQANQPQHF	TGCGCCAGCAGCCAAGAGGGACAGGCCAATCAGCCCCAGCATTTT
TRBJ2-7	TRBV27	TRBD1	NA	CASSSRGQGPYEQYF	TGTGCCAGCAGTTCCCGCGGACAGGGGCCCTACGAGCAGTACTTC
TRBJ1-3	TRBV4-3	TRBD1	once	CASSRQGGAGNTIYF	TGCGCCAGCAGCCGACAGGGAGGAGCTGGAAACACCATATATTTT
TRBJ2-7	TRBV5-1	TRBD1	NA	CASSLGLGRGQNEQYF	TGCGCCAGCAGCTTGGGGTTAGGCAGGGGGCAGAACGAGCAGTACTTC
TRBJ1-4	TRBV11-2	NA	once	CASSLSIAGFGFQEKLFF	TGTGCCAGCAGCTTATCTATTGCAGGGTTCGGGTTTCAGGAAAAACTGTTTTTT
TRBJ1-1	TRBV24-1	NA	medium-sized	CATSDLPGQIWWAFF	TGTGCCACCAGTGATTTGCCAGGCCAGATATGGTGGGCTTTCTTT
TRBJ2-7	TRBV7-7	TRBD2	NA	CASSPGLAGVYEQYF	TGTGCCAGCAGCCCAGGACTAGCGGGGGTATACGAGCAGTACTTC
TRBJ2-1	TRBV2	TRBD2	NA	CASSGLAGGRNEQFF	TGTGCCAGCAGTGGCCTTGCGGGGGGGAGGAATGAGCAGTTCTTC
TRBJ2-3	TRBV5-1	NA	NA	CASSLIPGITDTQYF	TGCGCCAGCAGCTTGATACCGGGGATCACAGATACGCAGTATTTT
TRBJ2-7	TRBV10-1	TRBD2	once	CASSSWTSGGPEEQYF	TGCGCCAGCAGTTCCTGGACTAGCGGGGGGCCCGAGGAGCAGTACTTC
TRBJ2-6	TRBV10-2	NA	NA	CASSESAAGNSGANVLTF	TGCGCCAGCAGTGAGTCGGCAGCCGGGAACTCTGGGGCCAACGTCCTGACTTTC
TRBJ2-7	TRBV4-3	NA	NA	CASRRYLTASYEQYF	TGCGCCAGCAGAAGATATTTGACGGCTAGCTACGAGCAGTACTTC
TRBJ2-7	TRBV4-1	TRBD2	NA	CASSQTVAGGYYEQYF	TGCGCCAGCAGCCAGACGGTGGCGGGGGGGTACTACGAGCAGTACTTC
TRBJ1-6	TRBV5-6	TRBD1	NA	CASSLRTGIINSPLHF	TGTGCCAGCAGCTTACGGACAGGGATAATTAATTCACCCCTCCACTTT
TRBJ2-7	TRBV6-6	NA	NA	CASSTGVYEQYF	TGTGCCAGCAGCACAGGAGTCTACGAGCAGTACTTC
TRBJ1-2	TRBV5-4	NA	NA	CASSPGGALNYGYTF	TGTGCCAGCAGCCCGGGGGGGGCGTTAAACTATGGCTACACCTTC
TRBJ2-1	TRBV5-4	TRBD1	NA	CASSLETGEWNEQFF	TGTGCCAGCAGCTTGGAGACAGGGGAGTGGAATGAGCAGTTCTTC
TRBJ2-7	TRBV2	NA	NA	CASRYSGVGFYEQYF	TGTGCCAGCAGATATTCAGGGGTCGGGTTCTACGAGCAGTACTTC
TRBJ1-1	TRBV2	NA	NA	CASSEALRVTEAFF	TGTGCCAGCAGTGAAGCGCTTCGGGTTACTGAAGCTTTCTTT
TRBJ1-3	TRBV5-8	NA	NA	CASSPQVSGNTIYF	TGTGCCAGCAGTCCACAGGTCTCTGGAAACACCATATATTTT
TRBJ1-5	TRBV7-9	NA	NA	CASSLFAGDGNQPQHF	TGTGCCAGCAGCTTATTTGCGGGGGATGGCAATCAGCCCCAGCATTTT